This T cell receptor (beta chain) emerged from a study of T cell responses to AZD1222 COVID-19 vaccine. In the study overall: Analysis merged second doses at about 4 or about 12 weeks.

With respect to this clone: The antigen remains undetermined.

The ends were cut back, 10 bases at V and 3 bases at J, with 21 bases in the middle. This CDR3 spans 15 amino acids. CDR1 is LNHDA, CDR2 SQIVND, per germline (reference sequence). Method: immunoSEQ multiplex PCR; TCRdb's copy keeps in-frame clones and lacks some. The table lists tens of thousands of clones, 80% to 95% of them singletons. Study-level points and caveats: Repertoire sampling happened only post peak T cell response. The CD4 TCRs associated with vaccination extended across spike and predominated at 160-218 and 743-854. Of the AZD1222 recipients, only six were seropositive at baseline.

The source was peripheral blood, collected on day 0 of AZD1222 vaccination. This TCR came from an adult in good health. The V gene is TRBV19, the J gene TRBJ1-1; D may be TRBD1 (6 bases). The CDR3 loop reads CATQGPGYRDTEAFF. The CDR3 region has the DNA TGTGCCACCCAAGGTCCCGGGTACAGGGACACTGAAGCTTTCTTT.